This TCR beta chain was captured in a study of T-cell reconstitution after alpha-beta-depleted transplantation in children. Unique molecular identifiers were used to barcode this TCRbeta library. TCRdb re-called the PCR reads through MiXCR, storing one row per CDR3 protein. Here the sample spans about 240,000 distinct CDR3 sequences, roughly 23% being singletons. The CDR3 totals 16 residues. Germline V gives CDR1 DFQATT, CDR2 SNEGSKA (reference sequence). V trimming: 0 bases; J trimming: 1 base; junction bases outside the gene matches: 4. This clonotype was picked up many times. Its antigen is unidentified. General study findings and limits: Surviving thymic progenitors and recipient T cells were the source of high TCRbeta diversity at day 60 in some patients. Approximately two months post-transplant, alpha-beta T cells reportedly originated from several hundred expanded graft clones.

The receptor comes from a girl aged 2 to 10 with Fanconi anemia, due to receive a stem cell transplant. Specimen: PBMCs, collected before TCRalphabeta/CD19-depleted stem cell transplant. The J gene is TRBJ2-2, the V gene TRBV20-1, with 8 bases that match TRBD2. The CDR3 region is CSARDYLAGNTGELFF. DNA of the CDR3: TGCAGTGCTAGAGATTATCTAGCGGGGAACACCGGGGAGCTGTTTTTT.